The source of this T cell receptor beta chain is a study of identical twins. In germline, CDR1 is MGHDK, CDR2 SYGVNS. The length of the CDR3 is 11 residues. Trimming shortened V by 8 bases and J by 5 bases, and 9 bases separated the two germline ends. Points from the study as a whole: Diverse VJ usage suggested most zero-insertion clonotypes were not invariant T cells. These conclusions were based on statistical analysis (cross-sectional, not following the same donors).

This clonotype was seen more than once but under ten times. The target antigen is unknown. From the 5' RACE reads, TCRdb called clonotypes with MiXCR, one entry per CDR3 protein. This sample has 1.5 million to 2 million distinct CDR3 sequences, with around a third found just once. Sequencing was done on a sample of cord blood. This clonotype originated in a newborn girl in good health. The chain links TRBV25-1 to TRBJ2-5; no definite D call. CDR3 in amino acids: CASGRVETQYF. CDR3 bases: TGTGCCAGCGGTAGGGTGGAGACCCAGTACTTC.